This entry concerns a single T cell receptor beta chain. Antigen: not known. The sample comes from a study of T cell responses to AZD1222 COVID-19 vaccine. The study's findings and limits: Donors, mostly white British, included more females; clonal diversity was possibly underestimated. Reportedly, nearly half of unique spike TCRs recognized epitopes outside B.1.351/B.1.1.7 mutations.

TCRdb's copy holds only in-frame clones and misses some; the assay was immunoSEQ multiplex PCR. The sample includes approximately 150,000 clones, around 92% of them seen just once. The CDR3 has 14 residues. CDR1 is SGDLS, CDR2 YYNGEE, per germline. Trimming took off 4 bases at V and 2 bases at J, with 10 bases between the two ends. The origin of this receptor is an adult who received the AZD1222 COVID-19 vaccine. Sequencing was performed on peripheral blood, taken 28 days after the second AZD1222 dose. The chain links TRBV9 to TRBJ2-1; D remains ambiguous. The CDR3 nucleotides read TGTGCCAGCAGCCCCAGCGACACCTACAATGAGCAGTTCTTC. Translated, it gives CASSPSDTYNEQFF.